This T cell receptor (beta chain) derives from a study of T-cell reconstitution after alpha-beta-depleted transplantation in children. The V gene end was trimmed by 3 bases and the J gene end by 2 bases; junction bases not matched to a gene: 2. CDR1 is SEHNR, CDR2 FQNEAQ, per germline (reference sequence). This CDR3 spans 16 amino acids. Unique molecular identifiers were used in preparing the TCRbeta library. TCRdb called the PCR reads again in MiXCR, with one record for every CDR3 protein. The data contain nearly 3,000 distinct CDR3 sequences, about 20% of them singletons. This clonotype was counted at least ten times.

The input for sequencing was PBMCs, mostly from graft donor cells, taken 60 days after TCRalphabeta/CD19-depleted stem cell transplant. The clonotype comes from a female patient under 18 who had a stem cell transplant for acute lymphoblastic leukemia, so the T cells may come from the graft donor. The chain recombines TRBV7-9 with TRBJ2-1; TRBD2 matches at 12 bases. In DNA form, the CDR3 reads TGTGCCAGCAGCTTCGGACTAGCGGGGACCTACAATGAGCAGTTCTTC. Residues: CASSFGLAGTYNEQFF.